These 32 T cell receptor beta chains originate from one sample sequenced in a study of Ad26.COV2.S vaccination and SARS-CoV-2 variants. Sample treatment: around 19 received Ad26.COV2.S at low or high dose, single or two shots; five or six received placebo; per-sample allocation not given. Specimens were obtained on day 63 following the first vaccine or placebo injection. Profiled with immunoSEQ multiplex PCR; TCRdb holds only in-frame clones, not every one. This sample has just over 350,000 clones, with roughly 85% found just once. The source was peripheral blood, collected in a trial of Ad26.COV2.S vaccine versus placebo. These receptors all come from a person between 18 and 65 years old who received the Ad26.COV2.S COVID-19 vaccine or a placebo.

This clone was observed at least ten times. This chain connects TRBV6-5 to TRBJ1-4; maybe TRBD1 (6 bases). This CDR3 is built from 16 residues. Germline V CDR1 and CDR2: MNHEY, SVGAGI. V gave up 0 bases and J gave up 3 bases, with 11 bases separating them. CDR3 DNA: TGTGCCAGCAGTTACTCGGGGGCGGGCCCTAATGAAAAACTGTTTTTT. It yields the protein CASSYSGAGPNEKLFF.

J is TRBJ2-7 and V is TRBV6-2 or TRBV6-3; no clear D gene. The CDR3 totals 13 residues. Germline-derived CDR1 and CDR2 are MNHEY and SVGEGT. Trimming left V 2 bases short and J 4 bases short, with 9 bases between. CDR3 sequence: CASSYGLWYEQYF. The CDR3 nucleotides read TGTGCCAGCAGTTACGGTCTGTGGTACGAGCAGTACTTC.

In its sample, this clone was seen a few times. The chain joins TRBV19 to TRBJ1-4; D may be TRBD1 (5 bases). Per the germline V gene, CDR1 is LNHDA and CDR2 is SQIVND (reference sequence). The V end lost 6 bases, the J end lost 5 bases, and 13 bases lay between the germline ends. CDR3 size: 14 residues. The CDR3 reads CASRPGLMNEKLFF. The CDR3 coding sequence is TGTGCCAGTAGGCCGGGACTGATGAATGAAAAACTGTTTTTT.

This clone was counted a single time. This chain joins TRBV4-3 and TRBJ1-1; D may be TRBD1 (5 bases). Germline values: CDR1 LGHNA, CDR2 YSLEER. CDR3 length: 16 amino acids. Trimming took off 0 bases at V and 1 base at J, with 12 bases between the two ends. The CDR3 reads CASSQDPWGENTEAFF. The CDR3 DNA reads as TGCGCCAGCAGCCAAGATCCTTGGGGGGAGAACACTGAAGCTTTCTTT.

J is TRBJ1-4 and V is TRBV19; the match to TRBD1 covers 9 bases. The CDR3 is 14 residues long. Trimming removed 6 bases from V and 5 bases from J; junction bases left unmatched: 4. From germline, CDR1 is LNHDA and CDR2 SQIVND (reference sequence). CDR3 nucleotides: TGTGCCAGTAGGTACAGGGGGCGAAATGAAAAACTGTTTTTT. Translating it yields CASRYRGRNEKLFF. The full variable domain, in which reference TRBV19 and TRBJ1-4 provide the parts outside the CDR3, is DGGITQSPKYLFRKEGQNVTLSCEQNLNHDAMYWYRQDPGQGLRLIYYSQIVNDFQKGDIAEGYSVSREKKESFPLTVTSAQKNPTAFYLCASRYRGRNEKLFFGSGTQLSVL.

The chain employs TRBV2 and TRBJ1-1; perhaps TRBD1 as D (5 bases). CDR1 and CDR2 (germline): SNHLY, FYNNEI. With 7 bases removed from V and 4 bases from J, the gap between germline ends came to 13 bases. CDR3 length: 13 amino acids. CDR3 in amino acids: CASMSQGRTEAFF. Written as DNA, the CDR3 is TGTGCCAGCATGTCGCAGGGACGCACTGAAGCTTTCTTT.

V is TRBV7-2 and J is TRBJ2-2; 7 positions match TRBD1. The CDR3 sequence is 15 residues long. Germline trimming cut 5 bases from V and 5 bases from J; bases unmatched to any gene: 8. Germline loops: CDR1 SGHTA, CDR2 FQGNSA. CDR3 sequence: CASSHGPGGTGELFF. CDR3 nucleotide sequence: TGTGCCAGCAGCCATGGTCCAGGGGGTACCGGGGAGCTGTTTTTT. Full variable domain (missing parts from reference TRBV7-2 and TRBJ2-2): GAGVSQSPSNKVTEKGKDVELRCDPISGHTALYWYRQSLGQGLEFLIYFQGNSAPDKSGLPSDRFSAERTGGSVSTLTIQRTQQEDSAVYLCASSHGPGGTGELFFGEGSRLTVL.

This chain connects TRBV6-5 to TRBJ2-7, with a possible D match to TRBD2 (5 bases). The germline CDR1 and CDR2 sequences are MNHEY and SVGAGI. The length of the CDR3 is 14 residues. V was shortened by 2 bases and J by 2 bases, with 10 bases between the two germline ends. For the CDR3, the DNA is TGTGCCAGCAGTTACACGACTAATACCTACGAGCAGTACTTC. It encodes CASSYTTNTYEQYF.

The V gene is TRBV6-5, the J gene TRBJ1-2, with 7 bases matching TRBD1. Germline CDR1 reads MNHEY; CDR2 reads SVGAGI. The CDR3 is made up of 15 amino acids. Trimming cost V 6 bases and J 4 bases; bases outside gene matches: 11. The CDR3 DNA follows: TGTGCCAGCAGGTACACAGGGGCCGAGTTCTATGGCTACACCTTC. Its translation: CASRYTGAEFYGYTF.

The rearrangement links TRBV28 to TRBJ1-5; no firm D call. The V end was cut by 7 bases, the J end by 11 bases, with 18 bases between. The CDR3 is 13 amino acids. CDR1 is MDHEN and CDR2 is SYDVKM in the germline V gene. DNA of the CDR3: TGTGCCAGCATCCCGACCAAGGGATTTTCCCAGCATTTT. Its translation is CASIPTKGFSQHF.

This chain links TRBV6-4 with TRBJ2-5, with 14 bases lining up with TRBD2. V dropped 6 bases and J dropped 5; count of bases not matched to a gene: 17. This CDR3 has 19 residues. Germline assignment: CDR1 MRHNA and CDR2 SNTAGT. CDR3 in DNA: TGTGCCAGCAGAAAACCACCAAGGACTAGCGGGAGGCCGGGGGAGACCCAGTACTTC. It encodes CASRKPPRTSGRPGETQYF.

This chain connects TRBV13 to TRBJ1-3; D unclear. V gave up 0 bases and J gave up 2 bases, with 8 bases separating them. The CDR3 runs to 15 residues. Germline V gene data show CDR1 as PRHDT and CDR2 as FYEKMQ (reference sequence). The CDR3 nucleotides are TGTGCCAGCAGCTTAGGCCCAAGGACTGGAAACACCATATATTTT. Translated, it gives CASSLGPRTGNTIYF.

This sequence joins TRBV28 and TRBJ2-7, with TRBD2 matching over 12 bases. The junction had 13 bases not matched to a gene; V was cut back by 3 bases and J by 7 bases. Germline V gene data show CDR1 as MDHEN and CDR2 as SYDVKM. The length of the CDR3 is 17 residues. This CDR3 reads CASSFNMRLAGGWEQYF. The CDR3 nucleotides read TGTGCCAGCAGTTTCAATATGCGGCTAGCGGGAGGGTGGGAGCAGTACTTC.

The rearrangement uses TRBV5-1 and TRBJ2-7; TRBD1 is a possible D gene (8 bases). Germline CDR1 reads SGHRS; CDR2 reads YFSETQ. V was clipped by 5 bases and J by 2 bases, with 14 bases between them. The CDR3 runs 14 residues. CDR3 DNA: TGCGCCAGCAGGGGAGGGGACAGGCCCTACGAGCAGTACTTC. Encoded protein: CASRGGDRPYEQYF.

The rearrangement links TRBV12-3 or TRBV12-4 to TRBJ1-1, with D unresolved. V dropped 7 bases and J dropped 9 bases, with 18 bases sitting between them. The CDR3 contains 13 residues. In DNA, the CDR3 is TGTGCCAGCACCCGCACCGGGTCCCTGAAAGCTTTCTTT. Translating it yields CASTRTGSLKAFF.

V and J are TRBV4-1 and TRBJ2-1; 7 nucleotides line up with TRBD1. CDR1 is MGHRA and CDR2 is YSYEKL in the germline V gene. V lost 2 bases and J lost 0; bases outside the gene matches: 4. The CDR3 totals 16 residues. CDR3 loop: CASSQTTGSSYNEQFF. CDR3 sequence (DNA): TGCGCCAGCAGCCAAACGACAGGGAGCTCCTACAATGAGCAGTTCTTC.

The CDR3 reads CASSQGPLRYEQYF. In nucleotides, the CDR3 is TGCGCCAGCAGCCAAGGCCCTCTCCGCTACGAGCAGTACTTC. The chain recombines TRBV4-1 with TRBJ2-7; D is uncertain. V lost 1 base and J lost 3, with 10 bases in between. Germline V CDR1 and CDR2: MGHRA, YSYEKL. The CDR3 is 14 amino acids.

This chain links TRBV30 with TRBJ1-6, with D hard to call. The CDR3 runs to 15 residues. Germline CDR1 is GTSNPN and CDR2 is SVGIG (reference sequence). Trimming left V 6 bases short and J 7 bases short, with 19 bases between. CDR3 region: CACNNYRGVNSPLHF. DNA of the CDR3: TGTGCCTGTAATAATTACAGAGGAGTGAATTCACCCCTCCACTTT.

The count of this clone is one. The chain carries TRBV30 and TRBJ2-2, with no clear D. Germline values: CDR1 GTSNPN, CDR2 SVGIG (reference sequence). V shed 0 bases and J shed 0 bases, with 8 bases lying between them. This CDR3 comprises 15 residues. CDR3 in amino acids: CAWSVSGTNTGELFF. Here the CDR3 DNA reads TGTGCCTGGAGTGTTTCAGGCACGAACACCGGGGAGCTGTTTTTT.

The chain is built from TRBV5-8 and TRBJ2-7; D call uncertain. Per the germline V gene, CDR1 is SGHTS and CDR2 is YDEGEE. The CDR3 has 12 residues. Between the trimmed V and J ends, which lost 3 bases and 5 bases, there was a span of 9 bases. The CDR3 sequence is CASSSTRHEQYF. The CDR3 DNA reads as TGTGCCAGCAGCTCGACCCGTCACGAGCAGTACTTC.

This chain connects TRBV29-1 to TRBJ1-2; D not resolved. Germline V CDR1 and CDR2: SQVTM, ANQGSEA. This CDR3 contains 10 residues. V gave up 4 bases and J gave up 6 bases, with 6 bases separating them. CDR3 nucleotide sequence: TGCAGCGTTGGAGGGAATGGCTACACCTTC. Protein: CSVGGNGYTF.

This chain connects TRBV4-1 to TRBJ2-5; a weak D match, TRBD1 (5 bases). The germline CDR1 and CDR2 sequences are MGHRA and YSYEKL. The CDR3 covers 14 residues. With 4 bases removed from V and 3 bases from J, the gap between germline ends came to 12 bases. The chain's CDR3 is CASSPATGKETQYF. DNA for the CDR3: TGCGCCAGCAGCCCAGCTACAGGAAAAGAGACCCAGTACTTC.

The chain uses TRBV6-1 and TRBJ2-7; perhaps TRBD1 as D (5 bases). CDR1 and CDR2 from the germline V gene are MNHNS and SASEGT. The V end lost 3 bases, the J end lost 9 bases, and 9 bases lay between the germline ends. The CDR3 consists of 11 residues. CDR3 protein: CASSEGTGQYF. CDR3 DNA sequence: TGTGCCAGCAGTGAGGGCACAGGGCAGTACTTC.

The chain links TRBV3-1 (or the pseudogene TRBV3-2) to TRBJ2-1; D possibly uses TRBD1 or TRBD2 (6 bases each). Germline lookup yields CDR1 LGHDT and CDR2 YNNKEL (reference sequence). V dropped 0 bases and J dropped 4 bases, with 13 bases sitting between them. The CDR3 consists of 16 residues. CDR3 nucleotides: TGTGCCAGCAGCCAAGAGGGGGGCATCTTTTACAATGAGCAGTTCTTC. Translation: CASSQEGGIFYNEQFF.

This chain uses TRBV9 with TRBJ1-2; D gene uncertain. V was shortened by 1 base and J by 1 base, with 11 bases between the two germline ends. Germline CDR1 is SGDLS and CDR2 is YYNGEE. This CDR3 is built from 15 residues. CDR3 loop: CASSVLDDSNYGYTF. The CDR3 DNA reads as TGTGCCAGCAGCGTACTGGACGATAGTAACTATGGCTACACCTTC.

The CDR3: CASSVVRGAGDWNTEAFF. The DNA of the CDR3 is TGTGCCAGCAGCGTAGTGAGGGGCGCGGGGGACTGGAACACTGAAGCTTTCTTT. V and J are TRBV9 and TRBJ1-1, with D possibly being TRBD1 (5 bases). The length of the CDR3 is 18 residues. Germline CDR1 SGDLS, CDR2 YYNGEE. Between the trimmed V and J ends, which lost 0 bases and 1 base, there was a span of 19 bases.

The chain joins TRBV10-3 to TRBJ1-2; D gene uncertain. V shed 2 bases and J shed 4 bases, with 11 bases lying between them. The CDR3 length is 14 residues. CDR1 and CDR2 from the germline V gene are ENHRY and SYGVKD. The CDR3: CAISEDGRIYGYTF. The CDR3 coding sequence is TGTGCCATCAGTGAGGATGGGCGGATCTATGGCTACACCTTC.

J is TRBJ2-3 and V is TRBV4-1; TRBD2 matches 8 bases. The CDR3 totals 17 residues. Looked up from germline, CDR1 is MGHRA and CDR2 is YSYEKL. V lost 0 bases to trimming and J lost 2 bases; unmatched junction nucleotides: 7. The chain's CDR3 is CASSQETSGSFTDTQYF. The DNA for the CDR3 is TGCGCCAGCAGCCAAGAAACTAGCGGAAGCTTCACAGATACGCAGTATTTT.

The chain joins TRBV5-1 to TRBJ1-1, with TRBD1 matching 7 bases. Trimming took 3 bases from V and 0 from J; bases not matched to a gene: 5. Germline lookup yields CDR1 SGHRS and CDR2 YFSETQ. The CDR3 extends over 15 amino acids. This chain's CDR3 is CASSSLGTVNTEAFF. The CDR3, as DNA: TGCGCCAGCAGCTCCCTGGGGACAGTGAACACTGAAGCTTTCTTT.

The chain is built from TRBV3-1 (or the pseudogene TRBV3-2) and TRBJ1-1; 7 nucleotides line up with TRBD1. The ends lost 10 bases at V and 4 bases at J; junction bases unmatched: 9. This CDR3 spans 13 amino acids. Germline CDR1 reads LGHDT; CDR2 reads YNNKEL (reference sequence). The CDR3 DNA reads TGTGCCACCAGACAGGGTATTGGCACTGAAGCTTTCTTT. Its translation is CATRQGIGTEAFF.

The V call is TRBV5-4, the J call TRBJ2-3, with D perhaps matching TRBD2 (6 bases). V lost 4 bases and J lost 5, with 14 bases in between. This CDR3 region has 14 residues. CDR1 is SGHNT and CDR2 is YYREEE in the germline V gene (reference sequence). The CDR3 DNA follows: TGTGCCAGCAGCGGGGAGGATTTGAGAGATACGCAGTATTTT. Protein sequence: CASSGEDLRDTQYF. Complete variable domain (other parts from reference TRBV5-4 and TRBJ2-3): ETGVTQSPTHLIKTRGQQVTLRCSSQSGHNTVSWYQQALGQGPQFIFQYYREEENGRGNFPPRFSGLQFPNYSSELNVNALELDDSALYLCASSGEDLRDTQYFGPGTRLTVL.

This chain links TRBV10-3 with TRBJ2-3; D is unclear. This CDR3 contains 12 residues. The germline V gene encodes CDR1 ENHRY and CDR2 SYGVKD. Trimming stripped 3 bases from V and 4 bases from J, with 5 bases between. The CDR3 nucleotides read TGTGCCATCAGTGAAGTCGCAGATACGCAGTATTTT. Amino acid sequence: CAISEVADTQYF.